Listed here is a single TCR beta chain. Its target is not known. The donors, nominally healthy at sampling, likely had unrecorded immune exposures. Researchers ran the PCR with 60 Vbeta and 13 Jbeta primers. Produced via immunoSEQ multiplex PCR; TCRdb's table is partial and in-frame only. The table has around 140,000 clones, around three fifths seen once. CDR1 SGHNT and CDR2 YYREEE come from the germline V gene (reference sequence). The CDR3 length is 15 residues. With 4 bases clipped from V and 5 bases from J, the junction kept 8 bases outside the gene matches. The sample is drawn from a study of cytomegalovirus exposure and HLA in healthy donors. Study-level findings and limits: The HLA-A and HLA-B alleles of most subjects were reportedly predicted accurately from TCR beta sequences.

This rearrangement joins TRBV5-4 to TRBJ2-2; 7 nucleotides align to TRBD1. The source of this sequence is a woman aged 40 to 49 in good health and CMV-seronegative. Sequences were obtained from PBMCs. CDR3 DNA sequence: TGTGCCAGCAGCCTGGGACAGAAAGGAACCGGGGAGCTGTTTTTT. Its translation: CASSLGQKGTGELFF. The full variable domain, completed using reference TRBV5-4 and TRBJ2-2, is ETGVTQSPTHLIKTRGQQVTLRCSSQSGHNTVSWYQQALGQGPQFIFQYYREEENGRGNFPPRFSGLQFPNYSSELNVNALELDDSALYLCASSLGQKGTGELFFGEGSRLTVL.